The rows below give T cell receptor beta chains drawn from one sample of a study of blood T cell repertoires in COVID-19. Assay used: immunoSEQ multiplex PCR; TCRdb lists only in-frame clones, some missing. The sample contains roughly 320,000 clones, over 80% of which appear only once. The sequenced sample was peripheral blood. These receptors were obtained from a woman aged 45 to 65 with COVID-19, enrolled during active disease. The CDR3 runs from the conserved cysteine through the conserved F or W. Each record gives: J gene, V gene, CDR3 protein.

TRBJ1-4,TRBV18,CASSPGEANEKLFF
TRBJ1-3,TRBV2,CASSDRAGGNTIYF
TRBJ2-7,TRBV7-6,CASSAAGGPGVEQYF
TRBJ2-2,TRBV5-1,CASSLAGYGELFF
TRBJ1-2,TRBV7-9,CASSATVRGYGYTF
TRBJ2-4,TRBV11-2,CASSDRGRAKNIQYF
TRBJ2-4,TRBV5-6,CASTLTAGNIQYF
TRBJ1-3,TRBV5-6,CASSLLRTSGNTIYF
TRBJ2-7,TRBV30,CAWSSPRGDYEQYF
TRBJ2-5,TRBV19,CASSVDREETQYF
TRBJ2-7,TRBV7-2,CASSFGSGGPAYEQYF
TRBJ2-3,TRBV5-5,CASSFDEGGSTDTQYF
TRBJ2-2,TRBV5-4,CASSSHGLAGVIGELFF
TRBJ1-5,TRBV5-5,CASSLGSRYSNQPQHF
TRBJ2-7,TRBV2,CASSGRLAGQGRQYF
TRBJ2-1,TRBV5-1,CASSSVGVPYNEQFF
TRBJ2-7,TRBV18,CASSPRAEASYEQYF
TRBJ2-2,TRBV9,CASSPQGGSTGELFF
TRBJ2-1,TRBV7-9,CASSSISGRAYNEQFF
TRBJ2-3,TRBV9,CASSPRLAGGTDTQYF
TRBJ1-2,TRBV5-4,CASSAQGWYGYTF
TRBJ2-7,TRBV6-6,CASSYPGQGAREQYF
TRBJ2-1,TRBV7-2,CASSDQGQGGRNEQFF
TRBJ2-2,TRBV27,CASSLSFGLADTGELFF
TRBJ1-5,TRBV7-2,CASSPKGDSYSNQPQHF
TRBJ1-5,TRBV27,CASSLGQGNQPQHF
TRBJ2-1,TRBV5-4,CASSPPGQGWNEQFF
TRBJ2-1,TRBV4-3,CASSQESGQTWPYEQFF
TRBJ1-1,TRBV6-5,CASSYSVSQVTEAFF
TRBJ2-3,TRBV11-2,CASSPSGGRRTDTQYF
TRBJ1-2,TRBV29-1,CSTRGAGEGYTF
TRBJ2-7,TRBV28,CASSFVGGDYEQYF
TRBJ2-5,TRBV15,CATQTSGSQETQYF
TRBJ2-7,TRBV28,CASSDSRQGYF
TRBJ2-3,TRBV27,CASSSLRTGGTDTQYF
TRBJ2-3,TRBV5-4,CASSYRVPSLTDTQYF
TRBJ2-1,TRBV4-3,CASSLLPGLADNEQFF
TRBJ2-1,TRBV6-5,CASSFRRGREQFF
TRBJ2-3,TRBV3-1/TRBV3-2,CASSQERIGGRTDTQYF
TRBJ2-5,TRBV7-9,CASSLTATTQETQYF
TRBJ2-1,TRBV24-1,CATSAPLGESSYNEQFF
TRBJ1-2,TRBV19,CASGKDRGRNYGYTF
TRBJ1-6,TRBV2,CASLDRGRSPLHF
TRBJ2-1,TRBV19,CASTASDYNEQFF
TRBJ2-7,TRBV24-1,CATSDTTGGRDEQYF
TRBJ2-3,TRBV6-5,CASKKGQARTDTQYF
TRBJ2-7,TRBV9,CASSPSQVSYEQYF
TRBJ1-4,TRBV19,CASSIDGVRGHLRLFF
TRBJ1-6,TRBV19,CASRRDRVFNSPLHF
TRBJ1-4,TRBV5-4,CASSLGGAANEKLFF
TRBJ1-4,TRBV5-1,CASSPPNINEKLFF
TRBJ1-1,TRBV11-3,CASSFPGTGLAGDTEAFF
TRBJ2-5,TRBV7-2,CASSFRETQYF
TRBJ1-4,TRBV7-9,CASSTSIAKGGLFF